This TCR beta chain is drawn from a study of naive and memory T cell subsets. Trimming cost V 2 bases and J 3 bases; bases outside gene matches: 8. CDR3 length: 17 residues. The germline V gene has CDR1 MNHNY and CDR2 SVGAGI (reference sequence). The beta constant-region primer was an equimolar mix of two oligonucleotides covering TRBC1 and TRBC2. From the UMI-ligation and nested PCR reads, TCRdb called clonotypes with MiXCR, one entry per CDR3 protein. The table has approximately 140,000 distinct CDR3 sequences, over 15% seen once. This receptor was obtained from a human donor in good health. J is TRBJ1-5 and V is TRBV6-6; TRBD1 matches 9 bases. Material for sequencing was naive CD4+ T cells from blood. The CDR3 spells CASSYELGQGTNQPQHF. In DNA, the CDR3 is TGTGCCAGCAGTTACGAGTTAGGACAGGGGACCAATCAGCCCCAGCATTTT.